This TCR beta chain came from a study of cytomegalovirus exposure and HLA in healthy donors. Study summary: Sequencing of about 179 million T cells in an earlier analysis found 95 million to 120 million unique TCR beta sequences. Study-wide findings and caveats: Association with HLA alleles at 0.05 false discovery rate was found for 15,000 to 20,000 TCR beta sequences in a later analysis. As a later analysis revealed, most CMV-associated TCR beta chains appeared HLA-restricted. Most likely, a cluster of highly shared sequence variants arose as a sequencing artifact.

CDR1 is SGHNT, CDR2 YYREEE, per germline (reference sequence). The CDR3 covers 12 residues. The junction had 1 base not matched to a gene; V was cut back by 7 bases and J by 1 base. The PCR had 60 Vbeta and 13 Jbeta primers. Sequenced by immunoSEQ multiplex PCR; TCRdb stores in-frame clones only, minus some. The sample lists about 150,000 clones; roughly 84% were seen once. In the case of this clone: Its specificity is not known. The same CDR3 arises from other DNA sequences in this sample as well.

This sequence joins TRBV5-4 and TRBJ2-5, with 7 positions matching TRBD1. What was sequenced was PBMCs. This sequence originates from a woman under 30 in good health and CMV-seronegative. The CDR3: CASGTAQETQYF. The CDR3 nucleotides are TGTGCCAGCGGGACAGCCCAAGAGACCCAGTACTTC.